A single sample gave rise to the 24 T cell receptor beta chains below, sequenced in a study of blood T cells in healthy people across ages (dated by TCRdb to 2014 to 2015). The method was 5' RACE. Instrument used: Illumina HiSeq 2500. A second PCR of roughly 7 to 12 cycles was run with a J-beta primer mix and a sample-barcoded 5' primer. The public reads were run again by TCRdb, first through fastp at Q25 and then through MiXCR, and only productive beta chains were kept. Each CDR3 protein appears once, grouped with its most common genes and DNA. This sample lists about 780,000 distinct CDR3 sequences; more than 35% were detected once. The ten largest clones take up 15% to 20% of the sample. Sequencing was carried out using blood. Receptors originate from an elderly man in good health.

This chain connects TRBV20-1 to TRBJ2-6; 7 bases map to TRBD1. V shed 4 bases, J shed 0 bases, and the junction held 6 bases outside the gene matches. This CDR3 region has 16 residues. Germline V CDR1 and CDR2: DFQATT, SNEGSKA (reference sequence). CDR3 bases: TGCAGTGCTACGGGACAGCGCGGCTCTGGGGCCAACGTCCTGACTTTC. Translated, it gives CSATGQRGSGANVLTF.

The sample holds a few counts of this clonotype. The CDR3: CSVEVGLGESYTEAFF. For the CDR3, the DNA is TGCAGCGTTGAAGTTGGTCTAGGGGAATCTTACACTGAAGCTTTCTTT. This rearrangement joins TRBV29-1 to TRBJ1-1, with a tentative D call TRBD1 (5 bases). Germline lookup yields CDR1 SQVTM and CDR2 ANQGSEA. V lost 1 base and J lost 3, with 18 bases in between. The CDR3 has 16 amino acids.

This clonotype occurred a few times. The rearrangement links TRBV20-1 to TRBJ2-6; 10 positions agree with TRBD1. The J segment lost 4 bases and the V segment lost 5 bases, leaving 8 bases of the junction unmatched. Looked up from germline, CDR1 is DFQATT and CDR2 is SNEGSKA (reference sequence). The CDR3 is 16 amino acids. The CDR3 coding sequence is TGCAGTGCTGAAAGGGACAGGGGACCGGGGGCCAACGTCCTGACTTTC. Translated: CSAERDRGPGANVLTF.

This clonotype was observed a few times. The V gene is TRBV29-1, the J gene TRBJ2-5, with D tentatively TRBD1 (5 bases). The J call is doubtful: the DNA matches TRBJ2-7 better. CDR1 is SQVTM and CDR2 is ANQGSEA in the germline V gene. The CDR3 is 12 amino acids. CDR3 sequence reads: CSVQEGPYEQYF. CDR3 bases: TGCAGCGTACAGGAAGGGCCCTACGAGCAGTACTTC.

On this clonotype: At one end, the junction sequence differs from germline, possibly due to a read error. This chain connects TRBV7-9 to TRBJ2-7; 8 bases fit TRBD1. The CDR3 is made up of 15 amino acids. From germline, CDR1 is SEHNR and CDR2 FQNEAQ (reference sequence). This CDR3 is CSSSLEGQGFYEQYF. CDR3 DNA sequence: TGTTCCAGCAGCTTAGAAGGACAGGGCTTCTACGAGCAGTACTTC.

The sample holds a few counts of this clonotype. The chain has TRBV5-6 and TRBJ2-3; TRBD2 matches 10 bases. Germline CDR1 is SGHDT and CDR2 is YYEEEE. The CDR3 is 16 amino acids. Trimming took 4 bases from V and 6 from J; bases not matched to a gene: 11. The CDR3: CASSARVLAGADTQYF. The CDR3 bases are TGTGCCAGCAGCGCGAGGGTCCTAGCGGGAGCCGATACGCAGTATTTT.

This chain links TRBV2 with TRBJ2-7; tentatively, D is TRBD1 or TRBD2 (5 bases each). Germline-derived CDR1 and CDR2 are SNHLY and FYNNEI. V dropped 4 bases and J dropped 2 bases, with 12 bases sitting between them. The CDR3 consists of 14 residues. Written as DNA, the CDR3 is TGTGCCAGCAGTGGTTACACGGGACCCTACGAGCAGTACTTC. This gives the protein CASSGYTGPYEQYF.

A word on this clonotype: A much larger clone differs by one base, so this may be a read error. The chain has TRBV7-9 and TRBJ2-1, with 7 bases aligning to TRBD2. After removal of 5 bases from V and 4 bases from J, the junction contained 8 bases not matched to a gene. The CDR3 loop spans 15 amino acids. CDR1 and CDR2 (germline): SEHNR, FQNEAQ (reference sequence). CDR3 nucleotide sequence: TGTGCCAGCAGCAGTCGGGCGGGAGAATACAATGAGCAGTTCTTC. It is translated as CASSSRAGEYNEQFF.

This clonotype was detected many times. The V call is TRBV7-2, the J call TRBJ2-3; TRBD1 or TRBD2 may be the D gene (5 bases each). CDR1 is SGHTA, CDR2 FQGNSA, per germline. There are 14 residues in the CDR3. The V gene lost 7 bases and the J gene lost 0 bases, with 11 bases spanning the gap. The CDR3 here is CASKPGPSTDTQYF. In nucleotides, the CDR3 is TGTGCCAGCAAGCCGGGACCTAGCACAGATACGCAGTATTTT. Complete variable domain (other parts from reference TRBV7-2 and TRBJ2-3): GAGVSQSPSNKVTEKGKDVELRCDPISGHTALYWYRQSLGQGLEFLIYFQGNSAPDKSGLPSDRFSAERTGGSVSTLTIQRTQQEDSAVYLCASKPGPSTDTQYFGPGTRLTVL.

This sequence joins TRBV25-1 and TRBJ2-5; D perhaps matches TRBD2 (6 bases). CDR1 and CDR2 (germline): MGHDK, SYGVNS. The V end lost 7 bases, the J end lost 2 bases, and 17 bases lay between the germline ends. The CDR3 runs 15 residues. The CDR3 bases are TGTGCCAGCACCTTTAGCGGAGGCCGGCAAGAGACCCAGTACTTC. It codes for CASTFSGGRQETQYF.

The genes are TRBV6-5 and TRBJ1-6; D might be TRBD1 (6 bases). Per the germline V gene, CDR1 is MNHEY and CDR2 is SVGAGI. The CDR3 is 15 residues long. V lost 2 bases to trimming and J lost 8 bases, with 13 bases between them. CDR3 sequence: CASSYRGRGDSPLHF. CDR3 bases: TGTGCCAGCAGTTACCGCGGCAGGGGTGATTCACCCCTCCACTTT.

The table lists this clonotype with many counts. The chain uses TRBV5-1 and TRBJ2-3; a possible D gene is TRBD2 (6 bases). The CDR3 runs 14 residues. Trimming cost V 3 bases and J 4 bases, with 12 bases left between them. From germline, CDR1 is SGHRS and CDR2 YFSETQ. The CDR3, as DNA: TGCGCCAGCAGCTGGGGGGACGTCTCAGATACGCAGTATTTT. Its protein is CASSWGDVSDTQYF.

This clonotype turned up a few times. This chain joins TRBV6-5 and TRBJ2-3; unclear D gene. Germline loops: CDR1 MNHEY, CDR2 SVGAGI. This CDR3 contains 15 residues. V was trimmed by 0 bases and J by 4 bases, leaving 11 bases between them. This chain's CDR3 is CASSYSQVLSDTQYF. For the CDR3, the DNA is TGTGCCAGCAGTTACTCGCAGGTCCTCTCAGATACGCAGTATTTT.

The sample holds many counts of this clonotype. CDR3 nucleotide sequence: TGTGCCAGCAGTCCCTCTCTCAGGTCCACTGAAGCTTTCTTT. This sequence encodes CASSPSLRSTEAFF. The chain joins TRBV12-3 or TRBV12-4 to TRBJ1-1; the D is unclear. CDR3 length: 14 amino acids. Trimming took 5 bases from V and 4 from J, leaving 14 bases between them.

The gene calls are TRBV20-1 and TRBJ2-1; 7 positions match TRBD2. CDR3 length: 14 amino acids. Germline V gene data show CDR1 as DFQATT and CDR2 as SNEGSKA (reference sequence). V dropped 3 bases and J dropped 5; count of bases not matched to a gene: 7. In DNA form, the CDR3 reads TGCAGTGCTAGCTTTGCGGGGGTCCACAATGAGCAGTTCTTC. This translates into CSASFAGVHNEQFF.

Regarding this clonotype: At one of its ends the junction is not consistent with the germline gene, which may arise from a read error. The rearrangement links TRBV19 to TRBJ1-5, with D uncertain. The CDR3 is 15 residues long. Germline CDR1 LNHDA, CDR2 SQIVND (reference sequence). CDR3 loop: CVSSAAVGGNQPQHF. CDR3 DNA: TGTGTCAGTAGCGCCGCAGTGGGCGGCAATCAGCCCCAGCATTTT.

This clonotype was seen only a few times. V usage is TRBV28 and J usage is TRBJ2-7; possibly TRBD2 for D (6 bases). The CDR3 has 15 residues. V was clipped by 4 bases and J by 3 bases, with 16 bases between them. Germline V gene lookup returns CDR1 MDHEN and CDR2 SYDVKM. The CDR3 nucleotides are TGTGCCAGCAGTTCCCCTGGGGGGAGTTTCTACGAGCAGTACTTC. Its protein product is CASSSPGGSFYEQYF.

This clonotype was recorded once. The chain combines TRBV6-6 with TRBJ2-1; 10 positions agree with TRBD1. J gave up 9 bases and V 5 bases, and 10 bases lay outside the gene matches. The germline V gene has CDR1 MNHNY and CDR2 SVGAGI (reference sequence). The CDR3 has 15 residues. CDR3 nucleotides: TGTGCCAGCAGTAGTACCGGGACAGGGGTTAGTGAGCAGTTCTTC. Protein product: CASSSTGTGVSEQFF.

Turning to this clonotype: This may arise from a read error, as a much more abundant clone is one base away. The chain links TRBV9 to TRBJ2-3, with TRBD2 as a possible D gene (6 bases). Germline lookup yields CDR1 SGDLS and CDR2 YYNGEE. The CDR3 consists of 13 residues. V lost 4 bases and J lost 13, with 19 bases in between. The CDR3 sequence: CASSLSLGRQEYF. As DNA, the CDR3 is TGTGCCAGCAGCCTATCTCTTGGGAGGCAGGAGTATTTT.

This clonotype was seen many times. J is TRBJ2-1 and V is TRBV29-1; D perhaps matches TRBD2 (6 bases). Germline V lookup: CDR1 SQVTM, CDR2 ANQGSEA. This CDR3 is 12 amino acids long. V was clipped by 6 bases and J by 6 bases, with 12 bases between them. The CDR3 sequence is CSVQTSLNEQFF. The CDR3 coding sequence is TGCAGCGTCCAGACTAGTCTCAATGAGCAGTTCTTC.

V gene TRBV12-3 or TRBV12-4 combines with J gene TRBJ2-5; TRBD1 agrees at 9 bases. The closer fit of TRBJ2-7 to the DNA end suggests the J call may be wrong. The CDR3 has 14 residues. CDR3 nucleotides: TGTGCCAGCAATCCGGGACAGGGCCCATACGAGCAGTACTTC. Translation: CASNPGQGPYEQYF.

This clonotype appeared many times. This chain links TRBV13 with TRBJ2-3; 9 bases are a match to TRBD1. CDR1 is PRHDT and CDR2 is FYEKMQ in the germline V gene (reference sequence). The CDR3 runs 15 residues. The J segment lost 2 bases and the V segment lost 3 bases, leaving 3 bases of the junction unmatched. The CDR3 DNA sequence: TGTGCCAGCAGCTTGGGACAGGGACCCACAGATACGCAGTATTTT. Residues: CASSLGQGPTDTQYF.

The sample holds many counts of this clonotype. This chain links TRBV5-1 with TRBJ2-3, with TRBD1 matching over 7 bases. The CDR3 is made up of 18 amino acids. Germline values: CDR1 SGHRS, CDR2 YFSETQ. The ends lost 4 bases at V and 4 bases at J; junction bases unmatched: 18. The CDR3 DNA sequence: TGCGCCAGCAGCCGCTACAGGGGACAAAGCCGCACAGCAGATACGCAGTATTTT. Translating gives CASSRYRGQSRTADTQYF.

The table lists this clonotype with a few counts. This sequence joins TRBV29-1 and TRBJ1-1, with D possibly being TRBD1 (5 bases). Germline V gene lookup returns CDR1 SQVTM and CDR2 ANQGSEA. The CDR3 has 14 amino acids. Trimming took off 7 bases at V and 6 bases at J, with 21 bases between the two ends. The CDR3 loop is CSAYLGRDSAEAFF. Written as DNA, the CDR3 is TGCAGCGCCTATCTGGGTAGGGACTCGGCTGAAGCTTTCTTT.